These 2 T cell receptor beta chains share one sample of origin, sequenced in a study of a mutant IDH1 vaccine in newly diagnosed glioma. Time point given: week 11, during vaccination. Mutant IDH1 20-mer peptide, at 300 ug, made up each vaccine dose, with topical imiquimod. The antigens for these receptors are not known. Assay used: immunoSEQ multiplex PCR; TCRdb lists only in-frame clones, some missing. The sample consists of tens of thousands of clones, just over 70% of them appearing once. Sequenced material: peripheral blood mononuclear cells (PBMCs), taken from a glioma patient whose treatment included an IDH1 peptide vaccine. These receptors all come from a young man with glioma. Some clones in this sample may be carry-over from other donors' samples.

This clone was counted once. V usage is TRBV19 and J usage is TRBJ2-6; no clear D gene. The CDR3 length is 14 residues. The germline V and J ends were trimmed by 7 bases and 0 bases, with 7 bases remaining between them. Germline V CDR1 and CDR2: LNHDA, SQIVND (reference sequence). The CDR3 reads CASISNSGANVLTF. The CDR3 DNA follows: TGTGCCAGTATATCAAACTCTGGGGCCAACGTCCTGACTTTC.

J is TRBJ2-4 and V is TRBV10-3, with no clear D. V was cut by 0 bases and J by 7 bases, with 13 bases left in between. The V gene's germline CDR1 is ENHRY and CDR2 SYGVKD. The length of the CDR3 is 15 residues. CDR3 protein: CAISESGRVSNIQYF. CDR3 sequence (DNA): TGTGCCATCAGTGAGTCAGGCAGAGTATCGAACATTCAGTACTTC.